This T cell receptor (beta chain) was captured by sequencing in a study of cytomegalovirus exposure and HLA in healthy donors. Overall study: Across 350 to 500 genotyped donors, about 86% landed in the Caucasian-associated ancestry cluster.

The germline CDR1 and CDR2 sequences are SGHVS and FQNEAQ. This CDR3 has 15 amino acids. The V and J ends lost 0 bases and 6 bases respectively, with 12 bases between them. Both 60 Vbeta primers and 13 Jbeta primers went into the PCR. Here immunoSEQ multiplex PCR was the method, and the copy in TCRdb shows in-frame clones only, minus some. The sample consists of about 150,000 clones, roughly 85% of them appearing once. Findings and caveats of the study: Apart from CMV serostatus, no immune exposure information was available.

Concerning this clone: As yet, its antigen is unknown.

This clonotype originated in a woman in her 30s in good health and CMV-seronegative. Sample: PBMCs. The chain is built from TRBV7-8 and TRBJ1-5, with no clear D. For the CDR3, the DNA is TGTGCCAGCAGCTTAGCGAGGACTCGGGGTCAGCCCCAGCATTTT. Its protein product is CASSLARTRGQPQHF.